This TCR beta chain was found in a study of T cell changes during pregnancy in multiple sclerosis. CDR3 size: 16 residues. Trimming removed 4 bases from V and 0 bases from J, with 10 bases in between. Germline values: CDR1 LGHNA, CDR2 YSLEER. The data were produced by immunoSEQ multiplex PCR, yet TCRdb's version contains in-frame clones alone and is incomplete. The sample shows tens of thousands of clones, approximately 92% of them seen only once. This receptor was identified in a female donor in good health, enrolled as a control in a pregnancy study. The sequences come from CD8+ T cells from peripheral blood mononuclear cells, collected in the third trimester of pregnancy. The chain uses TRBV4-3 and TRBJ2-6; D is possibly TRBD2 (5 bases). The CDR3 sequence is CASSPHGGSGANVLTF. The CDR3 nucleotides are TGCGCCAGCAGCCCCCACGGAGGCTCTGGGGCCAACGTCCTGACTTTC.